Following are 4 T cell receptor beta chains from one sample sequenced in a study of glioma-infiltrating T cells after dendritic cell vaccination. TCRdb's table, derived via immunoSEQ multiplex PCR, lists solely in-frame clones and lacks some. The data contain 65,000 to 80,000 clones, roughly 84% of them singletons. Described time point: after dendritic cell vaccination, including at tumor progression/relapse. This specimen consisted of blood, obtained after dendritic cell vaccination. The receptor source for this set is a human donor with glioblastoma.

The gene calls are TRBV6-5 and TRBJ2-7; the D gene is possibly TRBD2 (5 bases). Germline CDR1 is MNHEY and CDR2 is SVGAGI. This CDR3 is built from 14 residues. The ends were cut back, 6 bases at V and 0 bases at J, with 12 bases in the middle. CDR3 in amino acids: CASSSAATSYEQYF. The CDR3 DNA reads TGTGCCAGCAGCTCAGCGGCTACCTCCTACGAGCAGTACTTC.

The V and J genes are TRBV5-1 and TRBJ2-7, with D tentatively TRBD2 (7 bases). V lost 7 bases and J 0 bases, leaving 14 bases between the germline ends. The CDR3 is 14 amino acids. Germline V gene sequence: CDR1 SGHRS, CDR2 YFSETQ. CDR3 nucleotide sequence: TGCGCCAGCGAGCGGGACATTGGCTCCTACGAGCAGTACTTC. Translation gives CASERDIGSYEQYF.

The chain uses TRBV2 and TRBJ2-5, with a possible D match to TRBD2 (5 bases). This CDR3 region has 13 residues. Germline CDR1 is SNHLY and CDR2 is FYNNEI. Trimming pared 7 bases from V and 0 bases from J, leaving 9 bases between. CDR3 bases: TGTGCCAGCAATACGGGGTACCAAGAGACCCAGTACTTC. Amino acids: CASNTGYQETQYF.

CDR3 amino acids: CSVVVQGLKVEAFF. CDR3 DNA: TGCAGCGTTGTGGTGCAGGGCTTGAAAGTGGAAGCTTTCTTT. V gene TRBV29-1 combines with J gene TRBJ1-1; TRBD1 is a possible D gene (5 bases). CDR1 and CDR2 from the germline V gene are SQVTM and ANQGSEA. The CDR3 is 14 residues long. V dropped 4 bases and J dropped 8 bases, with 20 bases sitting between them.